These T cell receptor beta chains were read from a single sample in a study of shared clonotypes between healthy human individuals. Here immunoSEQ multiplex PCR was the method, and the copy in TCRdb shows in-frame clones only, minus some. The sample carries about 2.4 million clones, over 85% recorded once. The sequenced material came from naive CD4+ T cells from PBMCs. The origin of the receptors is a man between 18 and 35 years old in good health. Some clones in this sample may be carry-over from other donors' samples. Each CDR3 is given with its conserved first and last residue. D genes are given only for firm matches. Rows give clone size only sometimes, using once, few, many, or a class for an expanded clone.

>.|TRBD2|TRBV7-3|TRBJ2-1
CASSSQRTSGIDEQFF
TGTGCCAGCAGCTCCCAAAGGACTAGCGGGATCGATGAGCAGTTCTTC
>.|TRBD2|TRBV7-2|TRBJ2-3
CASSFQAGAAADTQYF
TGTGCCAGCAGCTTCCAAGCGGGGGCCGCGGCGGATACGCAGTATTTT
>.|TRBD2|TRBV7-3|TRBJ2-3
CASSRTSGRGSDTQYF
TGTGCCAGCAGCCGGACTAGCGGGAGAGGGTCAGATACGCAGTATTTT
>.|TRBD2|TRBV28|TRBJ2-2
CASSPPGGRAGELFF
TGTGCCAGCAGCCCCCCCGGGGGGAGGGCCGGGGAGCTGTTTTTT
>.|.|TRBV27|TRBJ2-3
CASEKRGTDTQYF
TGTGCCAGCGAGAAAAGGGGCACAGATACGCAGTATTTT
>.|TRBD1|TRBV15|TRBJ2-5
CATRAGQGIQYF
TGTGCCACCAGGGCCGGACAGGGGATCCAGTACTTC
>.|.|TRBV7-9|TRBJ1-5
CASSPTGNQPQHF
TGTGCCAGCAGCCCGACGGGCAATCAGCCCCAGCATTTT
>.|.|TRBV27|TRBJ2-5
CASSPWAQETQYF
TGTGCCAGCAGCCCCTGGGCCCAAGAGACCCAGTACTTC
>.|TRBD1|TRBV28|TRBJ2-7
CASSSPTGQTRYEQYF
TGTGCCAGCAGTTCCCCGACGGGACAGACCAGGTACGAGCAGTACTTC
>.|.|TRBV10-3|TRBJ2-7
CAISLGQRPYEQYF
TGTGCCATCAGCCTGGGGCAGCGTCCCTACGAGCAGTACTTC
>few|.|TRBV2|TRBJ1-5
CASSLDGANQPQHF
TGTGCCAGCAGCCTGGACGGAGCCAATCAGCCCCAGCATTTT
>.|TRBD2|TRBV18|TRBJ2-1
CASSLLAGGDNEQFF
TGTGCCAGCTCACTTCTAGCGGGTGGTGACAATGAGCAGTTCTTC
>.|.|TRBV7-2|TRBJ2-3
CASSVGGTDTQYF
TGTGCCAGCAGTGTGGGGGGCACAGATACGCAGTATTTT
>.|TRBD1|TRBV9|TRBJ2-5
CASSATDRVLGQYF
TGTGCCAGCAGCGCAACCGACAGGGTGTTGGGCCAGTACTTC
>.|.|TRBV27|TRBJ2-7
CATPWGRPYEQYF
TGTGCCACCCCTTGGGGTCGGCCCTACGAGCAGTACTTC
>.|.|TRBV28|TRBJ2-5
CASSMTARVETQYF
TGTGCCAGCAGTATGACTGCTCGGGTGGAGACCCAGTACTTC
>.|TRBD1|TRBV5-6|TRBJ2-7
CASSLGPGQGIYEQYF
TGTGCCAGCAGCTTGGGGCCGGGACAGGGTATCTACGAGCAGTACTTC
>.|TRBD2|TRBV4-1|TRBJ2-2
CASGALLAGSNTGELFF
TGCGCCAGCGGGGCCTTACTAGCGGGATCGAACACCGGGGAGCTGTTTTTT
>once|.|TRBV19|TRBJ1-2
CASSISSLRGVMDTF
TGTGCCAGTAGTATCAGTTCTTTGCGGGGGGTCATGGACACCTTC
>.|.|TRBV7-2|TRBJ1-2
CASSSRLNPDYGYTF
TGTGCCAGCAGCTCCCGCCTCAACCCCGACTATGGCTACACCTTC
>once|TRBD2|TRBV4-3|TRBJ2-7
CASSQDLGVAGLGEQYF
TGCGCCAGCAGCCAAGATTTGGGGGTAGCGGGGCTTGGCGAGCAGTACTTC
>.|TRBD2|TRBV18|TRBJ2-2
CASSPSLAGPTGELFF
TGTGCCAGCTCACCATCTCTAGCGGGACCCACCGGGGAGCTGTTTTTT
>.|.|TRBV2|TRBJ1-1
CASSGRTGGANTEAFF
TGTGCCAGCAGTGGAAGGACCGGGGGGGCAAACACTGAAGCTTTCTTT
>few|.|TRBV23-1|TRBJ1-2
CASSHPIPQGRYGYTF
TGCGCCAGCAGTCATCCGATCCCACAGGGTAGGTATGGCTACACCTTC
>.|.|TRBV6-1|TRBJ1-2
CASSASWGSRGYTF
TGTGCCAGCAGTGCGAGTTGGGGCTCTAGAGGCTACACCTTC
>.|.|TRBV4-1|TRBJ1-3
CASSQERTVSGNTIYF
TGCGCCAGCAGCCAAGAGAGGACAGTCTCTGGAAACACCATATATTTT
>.|.|TRBV6-6|TRBJ2-1
CASSSGHSYNEQFF
TGTGCCAGCAGTTCGGGGCACTCCTACAATGAGCAGTTCTTC
>.|.|TRBV28|TRBJ2-7
CASVASRASYEQYF
TGTGCCAGTGTAGCGTCCCGAGCCTCCTACGAGCAGTACTTC
>.|.|TRBV6-5|TRBJ1-2
CASSRSLPGHGGYTF
TGTGCCAGCAGCCGCTCGCTTCCGGGACACGGGGGCTACACCTTC
>.|TRBD2|TRBV7-3|TRBJ2-1
CASSSGASGEVPFF
TGTGCCAGCAGCTCAGGGGCTAGCGGGGAGGTTCCGTTCTTC
>.|TRBD1|TRBV5-1|TRBJ2-5
CASSPQPVTGEETQYF
TGCGCCAGCAGCCCACAACCCGTGACAGGGGAAGAGACCCAGTACTTC
>once|.|TRBV19|TRBJ2-7
CASSIQGPGSYEQYF
TGTGCCAGTAGTATCCAGGGGCCTGGGTCCTACGAGCAGTACTTC
>.|.|TRBV11-2|TRBJ2-7
CASSYGIISYEQYF
TGTGCCAGCAGCTACGGGATTATCTCCTACGAGCAGTACTTC
>.|.|TRBV5-1|TRBJ1-2
CASSLATAARGTGYTF
TGCGCCAGCAGCTTGGCCACGGCAGCTCGGGGGACTGGCTACACCTTC
>.|TRBD2|TRBV9|TRBJ2-1
CASSVGASGEDEQFF
TGTGCCAGCAGCGTAGGGGCTAGCGGGGAGGATGAGCAGTTCTTC
>few|.|TRBV30|TRBJ1-1
CAGAVNTEAFF
TGTGCCGGGGCGGTGAACACTGAAGCTTTCTTT
>.|.|TRBV5-1|TRBJ2-3
CASKEHTDTQYF
TGCGCCAGCAAGGAGCACACAGATACGCAGTATTTT
>.|.|TRBV4-3|TRBJ1-2
CASSQAGQQNYGYTF
TGCGCCAGCAGCCAAGCTGGACAGCAAAACTATGGCTACACCTTC
>.|.|TRBV4-2|TRBJ2-1
CASSREGGASPYNEQFF
TGTGCCAGCAGCCGGGAGGGGGGGGCCTCCCCCTACAATGAGCAGTTCTTC
>.|TRBD1|TRBV7-2|TRBJ2-3
CASSSGTVAGDTQYF
TGTGCCAGCAGCTCCGGGACAGTGGCTGGAGATACGCAGTATTTT
>.|TRBD2|TRBV7-2|TRBJ2-5
CASSFGLAGVGETQYF
TGTGCCAGCAGCTTCGGACTAGCGGGAGTCGGGGAGACCCAGTACTTC
>once|.|TRBV4-1|TRBJ1-4
CASSQVRAGEKLFF
TGCGCCAGCAGCCAAGTAAGAGCGGGCGAAAAACTGTTTTTT